These 14 T cell receptor beta chains share one sample of origin, sequenced in a study of T cell responses to AZD1222 COVID-19 vaccine. TCRdb keeps only in-frame clones here, not all; method: immunoSEQ multiplex PCR. The table has 140,000 to 150,000 clones, more than 85% seen once. The specimen comprised peripheral blood, sampled after recovery from COVID-19. The receptors were sampled from an adult who had recovered from COVID-19.

This clone was seen once. The V gene is TRBV6-5, the J gene TRBJ1-4; 9 bases are a match to TRBD1. From germline, CDR1 is MNHEY and CDR2 SVGAGI. This CDR3 spans 13 amino acids. With V trimmed by 6 bases and J by 8 bases, 4 bases remained unmatched. The CDR3 here is CASRGQGREKLFF. Here the CDR3 DNA reads TGTGCCAGCAGGGGACAGGGCCGGGAAAAACTGTTTTTT.

This clone was found once. For the CDR3, the DNA is TGTGCCAGCAGTTTATTGGTTAGGGCAGGGTGGGTTAATAGCAATCAGCCCCAGCATTTT. It is translated as CASSLLVRAGWVNSNQPQHF. V usage is TRBV28 and J usage is TRBJ1-5; D may be TRBD1 (5 bases). This CDR3 contains 20 residues. The V and J ends lost 1 base and 0 bases respectively, with 22 bases between them. Germline V lookup: CDR1 MDHEN, CDR2 SYDVKM.

In nucleotides, the CDR3 is TGTGCCAGCAGTTTCTTCGGCAGGAACACCGGGGAGCTGTTTTTT. It codes for CASSFFGRNTGELFF. V gene TRBV6-6 combines with J gene TRBJ2-2; D uncertain. V lost 4 bases and J lost 1, with 10 bases in between. Germline V gives CDR1 MNHNY, CDR2 SVGAGI (reference sequence). The CDR3 extends over 15 amino acids.

The chain recombines TRBV5-1 with TRBJ1-1, with TRBD1 matching over 9 bases. With 4 bases clipped from V and 0 bases from J, the junction kept 7 bases outside the gene matches. Germline V lookup: CDR1 SGHRS, CDR2 YFSETQ. This CDR3 region has 16 residues. The CDR3: CASSQLDRGLNTEAFF. CDR3 in DNA: TGCGCCAGCAGCCAGTTGGACAGGGGACTGAACACTGAAGCTTTCTTT.

The chain carries TRBV18 and TRBJ2-3; the D is unclear. The CDR3 totals 13 residues. CDR1 and CDR2 from the germline V gene are KGHSH and LQKENI. The V end was cut by 0 bases, the J end by 4 bases, with 5 bases between. Here the CDR3 reads CASSPPPPDTQYF. The CDR3 DNA is TGTGCCAGCTCACCACCCCCCCCAGATACGCAGTATTTT.

This sequence joins TRBV28 and TRBJ1-2, with no clear D. Germline loops: CDR1 MDHEN, CDR2 SYDVKM. The ends were cut back, 5 bases at V and 3 bases at J, with 10 bases in the middle. This CDR3 comprises 13 residues. CDR3 sequence: CASSLDGDYGYTF. The CDR3, as DNA: TGTGCCAGCAGTCTCGACGGGGACTATGGCTACACCTTC.

The V and J genes are TRBV2 and TRBJ2-7; 10 positions agree with TRBD2. CDR1 and CDR2 (germline): SNHLY, FYNNEI. This CDR3 is 14 amino acids long. V shed 2 bases and J 4 bases; nucleotides not matched to a gene: 2. The CDR3: CASSELAGVYEQYF. The CDR3 DNA sequence: TGTGCCAGCAGTGAACTAGCGGGAGTTTACGAGCAGTACTTC. Variable domain in full (rest from reference TRBV2 and TRBJ2-7): EPEVTQTPSHQVTQMGQEVILRCVPISNHLYFYWYRQILGQKVEFLVSFYNNEISEKSEIFDDQFSVERPDGSNFTLKIRSTKLEDSAMYFCASSELAGVYEQYFGPGTRLTVT.

This chain connects TRBV11-3 to TRBJ2-2; D gene unclear. In germline, CDR1 is SGHNT, CDR2 YENEEA. Trimming removed 2 bases from V and 1 base from J, with 5 bases in between. This CDR3 has 14 residues. CDR3 sequence: CASSLLRNTGELFF. CDR3 bases: TGTGCCAGCAGCTTATTACGGAACACCGGGGAGCTGTTTTTT.

J is TRBJ2-1 and V is TRBV27; no clear D. The V end lost 0 bases, the J end lost 6 bases, and 9 bases lay between the germline ends. Germline loops: CDR1 MNHEY, CDR2 SMNVEV (reference sequence). The CDR3 runs to 14 residues. The chain's CDR3 is CASSLSPLANEQFF. The CDR3 nucleotides read TGTGCCAGCAGTTTATCCCCCCTCGCCAATGAGCAGTTCTTC.

The chain couples TRBV10-2 to TRBJ1-4; 10 nucleotides agree with TRBD1. CDR1 and CDR2 (germline): WSHSY, SAAADI. With V trimmed by 5 bases and J by 12 bases, 9 bases remained unmatched. There are 14 residues in the CDR3. CDR3 coding DNA: TGCGCCAGCAGTTTCGACAGGGGGCTTGAGGAACTGTTTTTT. As protein: CASSFDRGLEELFF.

DNA of the CDR3: TGTGCCAGCAGTTTAGGGGGAGAACAGCCCCAGCATTTT. Translation: CASSLGGEQPQHF. This chain uses TRBV12-3 or TRBV12-4 with TRBJ1-5; no definite D call. Trimming left V 1 base short and J 7 bases short, with 8 bases between. The CDR3 extends over 13 amino acids.

The chain employs TRBV19 and TRBJ1-1; 12 bases line up with TRBD1. V trimming: 6 bases; J trimming: 5 bases; junction bases outside the gene matches: 13. This CDR3 is built from 17 residues. CDR1 and CDR2 from the germline V gene are LNHDA and SQIVND (reference sequence). The CDR3 loop reads CASSSGQGAAGGTEAFF. In DNA, the CDR3 is TGTGCCAGTAGCTCGGGACAGGGGGCTGCAGGGGGGACTGAAGCTTTCTTT.

The chain carries TRBV10-2 and TRBJ1-2; D is possibly TRBD1 (5 bases). Germline V gene data show CDR1 as WSHSY and CDR2 as SAAADI. The CDR3 covers 13 residues. V lost 3 bases and J lost 5, with 10 bases in between. CDR3 sequence (DNA): TGCGCCAGCAGTGACAGGGCTTTTTATGGCTACACCTTC. This codes for CASSDRAFYGYTF.

CDR3 sequence reads: CASSLSYAVSYTF. The CDR3 bases are TGTGCCAGCAGCTTGTCTTATGCAGTGAGCTACACCTTC. V gene TRBV5-4 combines with J gene TRBJ1-2; the D is unclear. There are 13 residues in the CDR3. In germline, CDR1 is SGHNT, CDR2 YYREEE (reference sequence). Trimming took off 1 base at V and 9 bases at J, with 13 bases between the two ends. The complete variable domain, with remaining parts taken from reference TRBV5-4 and TRBJ1-2, reads ETGVTQSPTHLIKTRGQQVTLRCSSQSGHNTVSWYQQALGQGPQFIFQYYREEENGRGNFPPRFSGLQFPNYSSELNVNALELDDSALYLCASSLSYAVSYTFGSGTRLTVV.